These 32 T cell receptor beta chains came from one sample sequenced in a study of shared clonotypes between healthy human individuals. Sequenced by immunoSEQ multiplex PCR; TCRdb stores in-frame clones only, minus some. The sample has about 480,000 clones, about 79% seen once. What was sequenced was PBMCs. The receptors here all came from a woman in her 40s in good health. Some clones in this sample may be carry-over from other donors' samples.

The sample holds a few counts of this clone. This rearrangement joins TRBV27 to TRBJ2-2; a weak D match, TRBD2 (5 bases). The CDR3 length is 15 residues. V lost 6 bases and J lost 2, with 13 bases in between. Germline CDR1 is MNHEY and CDR2 is SMNVEV (reference sequence). The CDR3 sequence: CASRPSGLNTGELFF. The CDR3 DNA is TGTGCCAGCAGGCCCAGCGGTTTAAACACCGGGGAGCTGTTTTTT.

The rearrangement uses TRBV5-1 and TRBJ2-3; perhaps D is TRBD1 or TRBD2 (5 bases each). Germline CDR1 reads SGHRS; CDR2 reads YFSETQ. This CDR3 spans 16 amino acids. The V end lost 0 bases, the J end lost 2 bases, and 13 bases lay between the germline ends. The CDR3 spells CASSLGPRDLTDTQYF. The CDR3 bases are TGCGCCAGCAGCTTGGGACCCAGGGACCTCACAGATACGCAGTATTTT.

The chain couples TRBV27 to TRBJ2-5; D is undetermined. Germline CDR1 and CDR2: MNHEY and SMNVEV (reference sequence). Trimming took off 5 bases at V and 7 bases at J, with 14 bases between the two ends. CDR3 size: 13 residues. CDR3 sequence: CASSQDGLRTQYF. In DNA, the CDR3 is TGTGCCAGCAGTCAAGATGGGCTGCGGACCCAGTACTTC.

About this clone itself: Other DNA sequences in this specimen translate into the identical CDR3. This chain uses TRBV30 with TRBJ2-2, with D possibly TRBD2 on 5 matching bases. The ends were cut back, 1 base at V and 5 bases at J, with 14 bases in the middle. Germline CDR1 is GTSNPN and CDR2 is SVGIG (reference sequence). The CDR3 runs to 15 residues. The CDR3 protein is CAWSDLSSRTGELFF. DNA for the CDR3: TGTGCCTGGAGTGATCTCTCTAGCCGAACCGGGGAGCTGTTTTTT.

This sequence joins TRBV9 and TRBJ1-2; tentatively, D is TRBD1 (6 bases). Germline CDR1 is SGDLS and CDR2 is YYNGEE. The length of the CDR3 is 14 residues. Trimming cost V 3 bases and J 4 bases, with 13 bases left between them. The CDR3 here is CASSATGTTYGYTF. The CDR3 region has the DNA TGTGCCAGCAGCGCAACCGGGACAACCTATGGCTACACCTTC.

The chain carries TRBV7-8 and TRBJ2-7; 7 bases line up with TRBD1. In germline, CDR1 is SGHVS, CDR2 FQNEAQ. The length of the CDR3 is 15 residues. V was clipped by 7 bases and J by 0 bases; unmatched bases: 9. The CDR3 DNA reads TGTGCCAGCACCGAGGACAGGCGCGGCTCCTACGAGCAGTACTTC. Amino acids: CASTEDRRGSYEQYF. Using reference TRBV7-8 and TRBJ2-7 for the parts outside the CDR3, the full variable domain is GAGVSQSPRYKVAKRGQDVALRCDPISGHVSLFWYQQALGQGPEFLTYFQNEAQLDKSGLPSDRFFAERPEGSVSTLKIQRTQQEDSAVYLCASTEDRRGSYEQYFGPGTRLTVT.

The chain couples TRBV5-4 to TRBJ1-3; a weak D match, TRBD1 (5 bases). The germline V gene encodes CDR1 SGHNT and CDR2 YYREEE (reference sequence). Between the trimmed V and J ends, which lost 0 bases and 3 bases, there was a span of 16 bases. The CDR3 consists of 17 residues. This CDR3 is CASSLGIGGTGGNTIYF. CDR3 coding DNA: TGTGCCAGCAGCTTGGGAATCGGAGGGACGGGTGGAAACACCATATATTTT.

The chain employs TRBV5-1 and TRBJ2-2; the D gene is possibly TRBD1 (6 bases). Germline V gene lookup returns CDR1 SGHRS and CDR2 YFSETQ. The CDR3 runs to 17 residues. Trimming pared 0 bases from V and 0 bases from J, leaving 12 bases between. The CDR3 coding sequence is TGCGCCAGCAGCTTGGCAAGGGACACTCCGAACACCGGGGAGCTGTTTTTT. Translating gives CASSLARDTPNTGELFF. Based on the CDR3 plus reference TRBV5-1 and TRBJ2-2, the full variable domain is KAGVTQTPRYLIKTRGQQVTLSCSPISGHRSVSWYQQTPGQGLQFLFEYFSETQRNKGNFPGRFSGRQFSNSRSEMNVSTLELGDSALYLCASSLARDTPNTGELFFGEGSRLTVL.

The V call is TRBV6-5, the J call TRBJ2-4, with 8 bases matching TRBD1. The trim removed 0 bases at V and 1 base at J, leaving 2 bases unmatched. The germline V gene has CDR1 MNHEY and CDR2 SVGAGI. CDR3 length: 16 amino acids. The CDR3 sequence is CASSYSQGAAKNIQYF. In DNA form, the CDR3 reads TGTGCCAGCAGTTACTCGCAGGGGGCGGCCAAAAACATTCAGTACTTC.

This chain joins TRBV5-6 and TRBJ1-1; D not resolved. CDR1 is SGHDT, CDR2 YYEEEE, per germline. The CDR3 contains 17 residues. Trimming took 2 bases from V and 6 from J, leaving 23 bases between them. CDR3 residues: CASSFGSSGFGSPEAFF. In nucleotides, the CDR3 is TGTGCCAGCAGCTTCGGCAGCAGCGGTTTTGGGAGCCCTGAAGCTTTCTTT.

V gene TRBV5-1 combines with J gene TRBJ2-3, with 9 positions matching TRBD2. This CDR3 is built from 17 residues. V shed 3 bases, J shed 3 bases, and the junction held 11 bases outside the gene matches. CDR1 and CDR2 (germline): SGHRS, YFSETQ. The CDR3: CASSSQTGAGGTDTQYF. The CDR3 nucleotides are TGCGCCAGCAGCTCTCAGACGGGAGCGGGAGGTACAGATACGCAGTATTTT.

This rearrangement joins TRBV4-3 to TRBJ2-1; D unclear. This CDR3 is 15 amino acids long. Germline values: CDR1 LGHNA, CDR2 YSLEER. Trimming pared 0 bases from V and 0 bases from J, leaving 6 bases between. DNA for the CDR3: TGCGCCAGCAGCCAAGACCACCGCTCCTACAATGAGCAGTTCTTC. Protein sequence: CASSQDHRSYNEQFF.

J is TRBJ2-7 and V is TRBV5-1; tentative D call: TRBD2 (6 bases). Trimming removed 4 bases at V and 6 bases at J, with 17 bases between. The CDR3 sequence is 14 residues long. CDR1 is SGHRS and CDR2 is YFSETQ in the germline V gene. As DNA, the CDR3 is TGCGCCAGCAGCCCGGGGGATGGGTTAGGCGAGCAGTACTTC. Protein sequence: CASSPGDGLGEQYF.

A remark on this clone: A single base separates this from a much larger clone, so it may be a read error. The rearrangement joins TRBV2 to TRBJ2-7; D remains ambiguous. The germline CDR1 and CDR2 sequences are SNHLY and FYNNEI. This CDR3 has 12 residues. The V and J ends lost 6 bases and 2 bases respectively, with 8 bases between them. CDR3 sequence: CASRAETYEQYF. In DNA form, the CDR3 reads TGTGCCAGCAGGGCAGAGACCTACGAGCAGTACTTC.

This clone was observed a handful of times. The chain uses TRBV4-1 and TRBJ2-1, with 15 bases fitting TRBD2. Trimming took 1 base from V and 5 from J; bases not matched to a gene: 18. CDR3 size: 22 residues. CDR1 MGHRA and CDR2 YSYEKL come from the germline V gene. CDR3 nucleotides: TGCGCCAGCAGCCAAGTCCGGATTACTGGACTAGCGGGAGGGCCGGGAAACAATGAGCAGTTCTTC. This encodes CASSQVRITGLAGGPGNNEQFF.

CDR3 nucleotide sequence: TGTGCCAGCAGCTTAGCCCCACCCGGGACCTACACCGGGGAGCTGTTTTTT. The encoded protein is CASSLAPPGTYTGELFF. The V and J genes are TRBV7-6 and TRBJ2-2; D is perhaps TRBD1 or TRBD2 (5 bases each). Trimming pared 0 bases from V and 3 bases from J, leaving 14 bases between. CDR3 length: 17 residues. Germline V CDR1 and CDR2: SGHVS, FNYEAQ.

The sample holds many counts of this clone. In DNA, the CDR3 is TGTGCCAGCAGTGAAGCGGGAGAGGCCTACAATGAGCAGTTCTTC. Protein sequence: CASSEAGEAYNEQFF. The V gene is TRBV6-1, the J gene TRBJ2-1, with D possibly being TRBD2 (5 bases). The V gene's germline CDR1 is MNHNS and CDR2 SASEGT. The CDR3 runs to 15 residues. Between the trimmed V and J ends, which lost 0 bases and 2 bases, there was a span of 8 bases.

The chain couples TRBV30 to TRBJ1-5, with D maybe TRBD1 (5 bases). CDR1 is GTSNPN, CDR2 SVGIG, per germline (reference sequence). The CDR3 is made up of 16 amino acids. V was shortened by 0 bases and J by 2 bases, with 14 bases between the two germline ends. CDR3 sequence (DNA): TGTGCCTGGAGTGTGGGTCCCGGGACGGGCAATCAGCCCCAGCATTTT. Amino acids: CAWSVGPGTGNQPQHF.

The chain recombines TRBV25-1 with TRBJ2-7, with D maybe TRBD1 (5 bases). Germline V gene data show CDR1 as MGHDK and CDR2 as SYGVNS. The CDR3 is made up of 13 amino acids. The germline V and J ends were trimmed by 4 bases and 5 bases, with 12 bases remaining between them. The CDR3 coding sequence is TGTGCCAGCAGTGGGCAGGGAATTGACGAGCAGTACTTC. It specifies CASSGQGIDEQYF.

This clone was seen once. This rearrangement joins TRBV2 to TRBJ2-1, with 11 bases fitting TRBD2. This CDR3 is built from 17 residues. Germline values: CDR1 SNHLY, CDR2 FYNNEI. V dropped 4 bases and J dropped 5; count of bases not matched to a gene: 10. The CDR3 DNA sequence: TGTGCCAGCAGTGTCAACCCGCCGGGACTAGCGGACAATGAGCAGTTCTTC. Translation gives CASSVNPPGLADNEQFF.

In its sample, this clone was seen once. The chain is built from TRBV9 and TRBJ1-4; TRBD1 is a possible D gene (5 bases). With 4 bases removed from V and 6 bases from J, the gap between germline ends came to 25 bases. Germline assignment: CDR1 SGDLS and CDR2 YYNGEE. This CDR3 contains 18 residues. The CDR3 bases are TGTGCCAGCAGCCGTACAGGTGCCCAGGCTTATAGTGATGAAAAACTGTTTTTT. Encoded protein: CASSRTGAQAYSDEKLFF.

Notes on this clone: This likely traces to a read error, being one base from a far larger clone. The chain employs TRBV19 and TRBJ1-1, with no clear D. Germline loops: CDR1 LNHDA, CDR2 SQIVND (reference sequence). The CDR3 has 16 amino acids. The DNA of the CDR3 is TGTGCCAGTAGTGCGAGAAGCAGGAGCATGAACACTGGAGCTTTCTTT. Translating gives CASSARSRSMNTGAFF.

The chain is built from TRBV19 and TRBJ2-3, with a weak D call TRBD2 (6 bases). The V and J ends lost 5 bases and 2 bases respectively, with 14 bases between them. The germline V gene encodes CDR1 LNHDA and CDR2 SQIVND (reference sequence). The CDR3 runs to 15 residues. CDR3 sequence: CASSVAGRVTDTQYF. In nucleotides, the CDR3 is TGTGCCAGTAGTGTGGCGGGAAGGGTCACAGATACGCAGTATTTT. The whole variable domain, filled in from reference TRBV19 and TRBJ2-3, reads DGGITQSPKYLFRKEGQNVTLSCEQNLNHDAMYWYRQDPGQGLRLIYYSQIVNDFQKGDIAEGYSVSREKKESFPLTVTSAQKNPTAFYLCASSVAGRVTDTQYFGPGTRLTVL.

The CDR3 sequence: CASSSGLEETQYF. The CDR3 region has the DNA TGTGCCAGCTCATCGGGACTAGAAGAGACCCAGTACTTC. The chain combines TRBV18 with TRBJ2-5, with 8 positions matching TRBD2. J was trimmed by 3 bases and V by 5 bases; bases with no gene match: 2. Germline CDR1 KGHSH, CDR2 LQKENI. CDR3 size: 13 residues. Complete variable domain (other parts from reference TRBV18 and TRBJ2-5): NAGVMQNPRHLVRRRGQEARLRCSPMKGHSHVYWYRQLPEEGLKFMVYLQKENIIDESGMPKERFSAEFPKEGPSILRIQQVVRGDSAAYFCASSSGLEETQYFGPGTRLLVL.

V and J are TRBV10-3 and TRBJ2-3; D is unresolved. This CDR3 spans 17 amino acids. Germline CDR1 and CDR2: ENHRY and SYGVKD. Trimming shortened V by 4 bases and J by 0 bases, and 17 bases separated the two germline ends. The CDR3, as DNA: TGTGCCATCAGTGGGCGATGGGTTACGCCCAGCACAGATACGCAGTATTTT. Translating gives CAISGRWVTPSTDTQYF.

V usage is TRBV5-4 and J usage is TRBJ2-1; no definite D call. The CDR3 runs 16 residues. From germline, CDR1 is SGHNT and CDR2 YYREEE (reference sequence). V lost 1 base to trimming and J lost 0 bases, with 11 bases between them. The CDR3 spells CASSLFQVSSYNEQFF. CDR3 sequence (DNA): TGTGCCAGCAGCTTGTTTCAGGTCAGCTCCTACAATGAGCAGTTCTTC. Using reference TRBV5-4 and TRBJ2-1 for the parts outside the CDR3, the full variable domain is ETGVTQSPTHLIKTRGQQVTLRCSSQSGHNTVSWYQQALGQGPQFIFQYYREEENGRGNFPPRFSGLQFPNYSSELNVNALELDDSALYLCASSLFQVSSYNEQFFGPGTRLTVL.

The chain employs TRBV29-1 and TRBJ2-7; TRBD2 matches at 10 bases. Germline lookup yields CDR1 SQVTM and CDR2 ANQGSEA. The CDR3 has 17 amino acids. V was pared by 1 base and J by 4 bases, with 13 bases of the junction left unmatched. The CDR3 DNA is TGCAGCGTTGAAGTCGTCTCGTCGGCTAGCGGGAGTTACGAGCAGTACTTC. Residues: CSVEVVSSASGSYEQYF.

The V and J genes are TRBV11-2 and TRBJ2-2; TRBD2 is a possible D gene (5 bases). The V end lost 1 base, the J end lost 9 bases, and 18 bases lay between the germline ends. Germline V gene data show CDR1 as SGHAT and CDR2 as FQNNGV. The CDR3 sequence is 16 residues long. CDR3 protein: CASSLVAQRLSRELFF. CDR3 in DNA: TGTGCCAGCAGCTTAGTCGCACAACGACTAAGTCGGGAGCTGTTTTTT.

This clone was detected only once. The CDR3 spells CASSPSGISTDTQYF. The CDR3 DNA is TGTGCCAGCAGCCCAAGCGGGATTAGCACAGATACGCAGTATTTT. The chain has TRBV9 and TRBJ2-3, with 7 nucleotides matching TRBD2. Germline V gene lookup returns CDR1 SGDLS and CDR2 YYNGEE. V lost 4 bases to trimming and J lost 0 bases; unmatched junction nucleotides: 5. The CDR3 loop spans 15 amino acids.

Remarks on this clone: This same CDR3 is encoded by further DNA sequences in the sample. V usage is TRBV30 and J usage is TRBJ2-7; the match to TRBD1 covers 8 bases. Germline CDR1 GTSNPN, CDR2 SVGIG (reference sequence). This CDR3 region has 12 residues. V was clipped by 5 bases and J by 3 bases; unmatched bases: 3. Here the CDR3 reads CAWAGGNYEQYF. For the CDR3, the DNA is TGTGCCTGGGCAGGGGGCAACTACGAGCAGTACTTC.

The V and J genes are TRBV6-1 and TRBJ2-7; 8 nucleotides align to TRBD1. CDR1 and CDR2 (germline): MNHNS, SASEGT. After removal of 2 bases from V and 2 bases from J, the junction contained 5 bases not matched to a gene. The CDR3 runs 15 residues. The CDR3, as DNA: TGTGCCAGCAGTGAAATGGGGACAGGCACCTACGAGCAGTACTTC. Translation: CASSEMGTGTYEQYF.

The chain couples TRBV19 to TRBJ2-7, with a possible D match to TRBD2 (6 bases). Germline CDR1 and CDR2: LNHDA and SQIVND (reference sequence). The CDR3 runs 15 residues. V shed 2 bases and J shed 0 bases, with 11 bases lying between them. The CDR3 loop is CASSISSASSYEQYF. CDR3 in DNA: TGTGCCAGTAGTATATCTAGCGCTAGCTCCTACGAGCAGTACTTC.